This T cell receptor beta chain derives from a study of blood T cell repertoires in COVID-19. Across the whole study: From T cells, B-cell-depleted T cells, or PBMCs came the material, which was cDNA or gDNA.

The CDR3 is made up of 15 amino acids. CDR1 is MNHEY and CDR2 is SVGAGI in the germline V gene. A note on this clone: The junction and the germline gene differ at one end; a read error may be behind it.

Seattle participants joined during active infection and were tracked over time. In the authors' methods: Reference gene primer amplification in the assay estimated nucleated cell counts. Sequencing used immunoSEQ multiplex PCR; TCRdb keeps in-frame clones, though not all of them. V, J and clone size reflect that table, while D and trimming were determined from the DNA. The data contain about 210,000 clones, approximately 85% of them singletons. This sequence joins TRBV6-5 and TRBJ1-1; tentatively, D is TRBD1 (6 bases). The sample consisted of peripheral blood. The sequence was obtained from a woman in her 70s with COVID-19, enrolled during active disease. Written as DNA, the CDR3 is TGTGCCAGCAGTTACGGGGGGGCTTTGAAGACTGAAGCTTTCTTT. It yields the protein CASSYGGALKTEAFF.